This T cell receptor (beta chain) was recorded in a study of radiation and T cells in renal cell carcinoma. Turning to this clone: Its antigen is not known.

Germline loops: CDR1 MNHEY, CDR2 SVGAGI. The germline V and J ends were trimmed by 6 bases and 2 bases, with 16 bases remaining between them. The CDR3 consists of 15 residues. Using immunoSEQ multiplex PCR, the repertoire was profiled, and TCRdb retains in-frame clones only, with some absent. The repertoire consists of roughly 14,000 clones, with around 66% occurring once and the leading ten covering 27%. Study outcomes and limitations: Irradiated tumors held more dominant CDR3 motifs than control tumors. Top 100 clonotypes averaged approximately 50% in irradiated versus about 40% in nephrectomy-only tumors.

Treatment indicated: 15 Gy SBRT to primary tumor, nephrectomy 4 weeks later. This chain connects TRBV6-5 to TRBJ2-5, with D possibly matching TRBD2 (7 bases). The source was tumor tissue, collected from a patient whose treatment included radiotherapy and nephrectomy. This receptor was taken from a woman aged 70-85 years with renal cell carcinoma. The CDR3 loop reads CASREGGTYQETQYF. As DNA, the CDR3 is TGTGCCAGCAGGGAGGGGGGGACCTATCAAGAGACCCAGTACTTC.